This entry is about one T cell receptor (beta chain). Its specificity is not known. This sample is part of a study of T cells in localized non-small cell lung cancer. This table comes from immunoSEQ multiplex PCR, and its TCRdb copy is limited to in-frame clones, with some not included. Of about 40,000 clones listed, around 90% are singletons. CDR1 and CDR2 from the germline V gene are SGHNT and YYREEE (reference sequence). The CDR3 is 14 residues long. With 0 bases clipped from V and 3 bases from J, the junction kept 1 base outside the gene matches. Findings and caveats of the study: Adjacent lung tissue had a median about 52 of the top 100 clones found in the tumor. With higher T cell density in blood came longer overall survival. Without multi-region sequencing, intratumor heterogeneity could not be excluded. In uninvolved adjacent lung, T cell clonality reached its highest value, exceeding tumor.

The chain has TRBV5-4 and TRBJ2-5; 8 bases line up with TRBD1. The sample was PBMCs, taken before any cancer treatment. The TCR was taken from a woman aged 35 to 75 with stage II lung adenocarcinoma. DNA for the CDR3: TGTGCCAGCAGCTTGGCAGGGGGCGAAGAGACCCAGTACTTC. This encodes CASSLAGGEETQYF. The full variable domain, rest sourced from reference TRBV5-4 and TRBJ2-5, is ETGVTQSPTHLIKTRGQQVTLRCSSQSGHNTVSWYQQALGQGPQFIFQYYREEENGRGNFPPRFSGLQFPNYSSELNVNALELDDSALYLCASSLAGGEETQYFGPGTRLLVL.